The clone carrying this T cell receptor beta chain was recorded many times. The sample comes from a study of early T cells in non-severe SARS-CoV-2 infection. Overall study: Unpaired chains resulted from sequencing bulk RNA of unsorted whole blood.

The CDR3 has 17 amino acids. The germline CDR1 and CDR2 sequences are MDHEN and SYDVKM. V lost 1 base and J 4 bases, leaving 19 bases between the germline ends. Attachment of unique molecular identifiers was made to individual cDNA molecules. Each CDR3 protein gets one entry after TCRdb re-called the 5' RACE reads with MiXCR. The sample contains 90,000 to 120,000 distinct CDR3 sequences, around 10% of which appear only once. This TCR was sampled from an adult who was a healthcare worker with PCR-confirmed SARS-CoV-2 infection or an uninfected control (not recorded which). The V gene is TRBV28, the J gene TRBJ2-5; tentatively, D is TRBD1 (6 bases). Sequencing was done on a sample of whole blood. The CDR3 spells CASSLFHRDMTRETQYF. For the CDR3, the DNA is TGTGCCAGCAGTTTATTCCACCGGGACATGACGCGAGAGACCCAGTACTTC.